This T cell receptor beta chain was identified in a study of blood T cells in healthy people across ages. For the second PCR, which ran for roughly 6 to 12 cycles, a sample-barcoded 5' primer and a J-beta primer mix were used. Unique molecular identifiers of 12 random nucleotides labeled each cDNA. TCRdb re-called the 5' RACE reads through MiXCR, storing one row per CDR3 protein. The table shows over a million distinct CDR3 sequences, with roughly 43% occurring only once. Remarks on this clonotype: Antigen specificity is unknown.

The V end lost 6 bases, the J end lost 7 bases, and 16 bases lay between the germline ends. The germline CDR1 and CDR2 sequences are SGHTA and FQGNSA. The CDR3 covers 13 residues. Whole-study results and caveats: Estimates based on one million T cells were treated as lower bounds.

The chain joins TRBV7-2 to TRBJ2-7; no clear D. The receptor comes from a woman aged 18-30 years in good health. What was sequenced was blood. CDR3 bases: TGTGCCAGCAGAGAGCTACCCCTGAATGAGCAGTACTTC. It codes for CASRELPLNEQYF. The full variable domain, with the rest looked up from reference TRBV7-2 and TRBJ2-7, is GAGVSQSPSNKVTEKGKDVELRCDPISGHTALYWYRQSLGQGLEFLIYFQGNSAPDKSGLPSDRFSAERTGGSVSTLTIQRTQQEDSAVYLCASRELPLNEQYFGPGTRLTVT.